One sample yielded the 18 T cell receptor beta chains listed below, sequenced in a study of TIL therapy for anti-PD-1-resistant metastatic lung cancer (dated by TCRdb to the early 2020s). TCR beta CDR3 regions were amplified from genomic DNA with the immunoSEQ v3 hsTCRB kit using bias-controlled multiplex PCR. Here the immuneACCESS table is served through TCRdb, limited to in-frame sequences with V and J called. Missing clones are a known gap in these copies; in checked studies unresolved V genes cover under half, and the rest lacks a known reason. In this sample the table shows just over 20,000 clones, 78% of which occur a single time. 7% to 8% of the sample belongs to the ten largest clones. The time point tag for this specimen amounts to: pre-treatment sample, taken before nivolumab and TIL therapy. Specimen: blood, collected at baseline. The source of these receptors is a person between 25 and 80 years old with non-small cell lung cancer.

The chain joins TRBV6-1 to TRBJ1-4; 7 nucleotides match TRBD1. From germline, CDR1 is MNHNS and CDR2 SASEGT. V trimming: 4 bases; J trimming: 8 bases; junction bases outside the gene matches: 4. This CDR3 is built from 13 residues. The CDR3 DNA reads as TGTGCCAGCAGTGTCAGGGGGTGGGAAAAACTGTTTTTT. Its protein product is CASSVRGWEKLFF.

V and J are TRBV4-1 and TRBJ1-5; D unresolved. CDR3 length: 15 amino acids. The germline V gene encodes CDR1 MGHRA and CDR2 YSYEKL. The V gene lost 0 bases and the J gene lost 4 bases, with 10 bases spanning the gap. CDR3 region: CASSQERGGNQPQHF. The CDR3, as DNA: TGCGCCAGCAGCCAAGAACGGGGAGGTAATCAGCCCCAGCATTTT.

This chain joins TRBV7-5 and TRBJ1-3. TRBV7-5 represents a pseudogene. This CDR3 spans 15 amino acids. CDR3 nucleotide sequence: TGTGCCAGCATCAAGTCGTTCCTTGGGGAAAACACCATATATTTT. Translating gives CASIKSFLGENTIYF.

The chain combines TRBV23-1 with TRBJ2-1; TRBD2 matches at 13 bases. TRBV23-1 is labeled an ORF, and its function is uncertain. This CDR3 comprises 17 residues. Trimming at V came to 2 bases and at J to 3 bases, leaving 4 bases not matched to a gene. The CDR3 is CASSQGLAGESYNEQFF. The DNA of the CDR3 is TGCGCCAGCAGTCAAGGACTAGCGGGAGAAAGCTACAATGAGCAGTTCTTC.

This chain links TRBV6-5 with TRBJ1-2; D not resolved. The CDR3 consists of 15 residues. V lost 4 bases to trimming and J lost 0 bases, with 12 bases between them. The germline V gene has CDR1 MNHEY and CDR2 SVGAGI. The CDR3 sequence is CASSSGLSTNYGYTF. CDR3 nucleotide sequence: TGTGCCAGCAGTTCCGGTCTTAGCACTAACTATGGCTACACCTTC.

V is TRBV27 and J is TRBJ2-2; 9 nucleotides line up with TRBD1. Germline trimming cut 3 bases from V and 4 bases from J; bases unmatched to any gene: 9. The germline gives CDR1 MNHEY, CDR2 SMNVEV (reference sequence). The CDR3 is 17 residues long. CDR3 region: CASSLSLPGQGTGELFF. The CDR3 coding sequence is TGTGCCAGCAGTTTGTCTTTGCCGGGACAGGGCACCGGGGAGCTGTTTTTT.

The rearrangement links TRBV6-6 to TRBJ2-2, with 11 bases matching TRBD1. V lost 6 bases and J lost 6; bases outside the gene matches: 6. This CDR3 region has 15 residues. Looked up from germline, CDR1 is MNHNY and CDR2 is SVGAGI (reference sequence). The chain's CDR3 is CASRRTGGQPGELFF. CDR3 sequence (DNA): TGTGCCAGCAGACGGACAGGGGGCCAACCCGGGGAGCTGTTTTTT.

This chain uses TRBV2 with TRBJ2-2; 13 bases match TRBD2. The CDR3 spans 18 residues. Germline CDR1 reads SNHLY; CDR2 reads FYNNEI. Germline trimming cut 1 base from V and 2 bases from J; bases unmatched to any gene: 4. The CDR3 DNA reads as TGTGCCAGCAGTGAAGTGAGACTAGCGGGGGGAAACACCGGGGAGCTGTTTTTT. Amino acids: CASSEVRLAGGNTGELFF.

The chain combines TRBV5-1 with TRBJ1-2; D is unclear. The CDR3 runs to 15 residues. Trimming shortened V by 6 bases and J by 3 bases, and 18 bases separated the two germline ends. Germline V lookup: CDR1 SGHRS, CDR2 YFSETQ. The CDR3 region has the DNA TGCGCCAGCAAGGAGGGAACAGTCCTTCACTATGGCTACACCTTC. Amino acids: CASKEGTVLHYGYTF.

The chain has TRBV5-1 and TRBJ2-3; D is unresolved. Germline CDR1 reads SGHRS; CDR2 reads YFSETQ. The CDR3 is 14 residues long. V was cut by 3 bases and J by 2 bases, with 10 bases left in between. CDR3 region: CASSSRTNTDTQYF. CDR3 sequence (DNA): TGCGCCAGCAGCTCCCGGACGAACACAGATACGCAGTATTTT.

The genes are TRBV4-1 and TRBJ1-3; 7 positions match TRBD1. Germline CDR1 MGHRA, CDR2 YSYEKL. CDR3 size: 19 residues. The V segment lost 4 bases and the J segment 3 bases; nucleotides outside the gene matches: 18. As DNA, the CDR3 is TGCGCCAGCAGCCCACCCCCCCGGGACAGCTTACATCGTGGAAACACCATATATTTT. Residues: CASSPPPRDSLHRGNTIYF.

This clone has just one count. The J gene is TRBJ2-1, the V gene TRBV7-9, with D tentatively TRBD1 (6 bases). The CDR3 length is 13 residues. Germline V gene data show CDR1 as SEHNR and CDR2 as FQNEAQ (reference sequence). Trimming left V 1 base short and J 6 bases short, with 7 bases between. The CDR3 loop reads CASSLVGGNEQFF. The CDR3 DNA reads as TGTGCCAGCAGCTTAGTAGGGGGCAATGAGCAGTTCTTC.

CDR3 region: CATRRGNTEAFF. DNA of the CDR3: TGTGCCACCCGACGGGGAAACACTGAAGCTTTCTTT. The chain combines TRBV6-1 with TRBJ1-1; no definite D call. The CDR3 totals 12 residues. CDR1 and CDR2 (germline): MNHNS, SASEGT. Trimming took off 10 bases at V and 2 bases at J, with 11 bases between the two ends.

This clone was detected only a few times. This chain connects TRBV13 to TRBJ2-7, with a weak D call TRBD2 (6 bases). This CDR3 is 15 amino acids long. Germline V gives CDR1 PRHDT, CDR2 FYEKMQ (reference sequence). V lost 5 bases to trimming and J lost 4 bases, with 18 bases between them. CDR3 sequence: CASSPARGAGYEQYF. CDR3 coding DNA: TGTGCCAGCAGCCCGGCTCGCGGGGCAGGGTACGAGCAGTACTTC.

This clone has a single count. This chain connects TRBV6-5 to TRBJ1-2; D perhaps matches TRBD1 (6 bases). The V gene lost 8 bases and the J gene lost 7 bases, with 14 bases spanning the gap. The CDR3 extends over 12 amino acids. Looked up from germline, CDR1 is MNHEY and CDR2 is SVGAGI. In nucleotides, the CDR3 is TGTGCCAGCCAACAGGGCCTAAGTGGCTACACCTTC. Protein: CASQQGLSGYTF.

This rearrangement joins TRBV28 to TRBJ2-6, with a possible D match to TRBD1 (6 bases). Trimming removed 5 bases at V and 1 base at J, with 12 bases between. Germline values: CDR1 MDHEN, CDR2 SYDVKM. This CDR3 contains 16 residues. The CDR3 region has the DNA TGTGCCAGCAGTAAACCCAGGGGATCTGGGGCCAACGTCCTGACTTTC. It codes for CASSKPRGSGANVLTF. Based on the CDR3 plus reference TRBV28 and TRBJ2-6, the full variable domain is DVKVTQSSRYLVKRTGEKVFLECVQDMDHENMFWYRQDPGLGLRLIYFSYDVKMKEKGDIPEGYSVSREKKERFSLILESASTNQTSMYLCASSKPRGSGANVLTFGAGSRLTVL.

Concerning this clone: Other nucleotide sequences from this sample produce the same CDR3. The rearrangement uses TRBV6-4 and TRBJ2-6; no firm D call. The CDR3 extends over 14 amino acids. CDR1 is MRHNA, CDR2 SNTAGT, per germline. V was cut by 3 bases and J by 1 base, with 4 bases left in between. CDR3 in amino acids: CASSEGSGANVLTF. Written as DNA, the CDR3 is TGTGCCAGCAGTGAGGGGTCTGGGGCCAACGTCCTGACTTTC.

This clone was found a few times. The CDR3 DNA reads as TGTGCCAGCAGCTTATGGACTAGAAGCGCGGACGAGACCCAGTACTTC. Translated, it gives CASSLWTRSADETQYF. The chain is built from TRBV7-2 and TRBJ2-5, with 7 bases matching TRBD2. The CDR3 extends over 16 amino acids. V lost 2 bases to trimming and J lost 5 bases; unmatched junction nucleotides: 11. CDR1 and CDR2 from the germline V gene are SGHTA and FQGNSA.